Below, 27 T cell receptor beta chains from the same sample are listed, as sequenced in a study of blood T cell repertoires in COVID-19. Assay used: immunoSEQ multiplex PCR; TCRdb lists only in-frame clones, some missing. The sample includes 44,000 or so clones, more than 80% of them seen just once. The sample was peripheral blood. These TCRs come from a man of 80 years or more in a cohort sampled during active COVID-19.

J is TRBJ1-2 and V is TRBV5-1; 12 bases map to TRBD1. This CDR3 region has 15 residues. The J segment lost 3 bases and the V segment lost 5 bases, leaving 5 bases of the junction unmatched. Germline V gives CDR1 SGHRS, CDR2 YFSETQ. The CDR3 loop is CASRKGTGGDYGYTF. The CDR3 DNA reads as TGCGCCAGCAGAAAAGGGACAGGGGGCGACTATGGCTACACCTTC.

The CDR3: CASSYGRGHGYTF. In DNA form, the CDR3 reads TGTGCCAGCAGTTACGGCAGGGGGCATGGCTACACCTTC. V and J are TRBV6-2 or TRBV6-3 and TRBJ1-2; 8 nucleotides agree with TRBD1. V lost 2 bases and J lost 6; bases outside the gene matches: 2. CDR3 length: 13 residues. Germline V lookup: CDR1 MNHEY, CDR2 SVGEGT.

The CDR3 DNA follows: TGTGCCACCTTTCCAAGACAGAACACTGAAGCTTTCTTT. Translated: CATFPRQNTEAFF. The chain is built from TRBV10-3 and TRBJ1-1; D remains ambiguous. The CDR3 runs 13 residues. V dropped 10 bases and J dropped 1 base, with 13 bases sitting between them. Looked up from germline, CDR1 is ENHRY and CDR2 is SYGVKD.

The chain links TRBV5-1 to TRBJ2-7; TRBD1 agrees at 9 bases. From germline, CDR1 is SGHRS and CDR2 YFSETQ. V lost 0 bases, J lost 4 bases, and 5 bases stayed unmatched. The CDR3 spans 15 residues. CDR3 amino acids: CASSLVLDRGYEQYF. CDR3 in DNA: TGCGCCAGCAGCTTGGTTCTGGACAGGGGTTACGAGCAGTACTTC.

The chain recombines TRBV5-1 with TRBJ1-1; no clear D. V dropped 2 bases and J dropped 0 bases, with 11 bases sitting between them. The CDR3 sequence is 15 residues long. Germline values: CDR1 SGHRS, CDR2 YFSETQ. The CDR3 sequence: CASSLSPEVNTEAFF. The CDR3 DNA reads TGCGCCAGCAGCTTATCCCCAGAAGTGAACACTGAAGCTTTCTTT.

The V gene is TRBV29-1, the J gene TRBJ1-1, with a weak D call TRBD1 (5 bases). V lost 5 bases to trimming and J lost 7 bases, with 14 bases between them. The CDR3 loop spans 12 amino acids. Germline V lookup: CDR1 SQVTM, CDR2 ANQGSEA. The CDR3 reads CSVTTGSYEAFF. The DNA of the CDR3 is TGCAGCGTTACTACAGGAAGCTATGAAGCTTTCTTT.

The chain is built from TRBV5-1 and TRBJ2-7; TRBD1 aligns across 7 bases. Germline lookup yields CDR1 SGHRS and CDR2 YFSETQ. V shed 5 bases, J shed 3 bases, and the junction held 5 bases outside the gene matches. The length of the CDR3 is 13 residues. The CDR3 protein is CASSQPGGYEQYF. CDR3 sequence (DNA): TGCGCCAGCAGTCAGCCAGGGGGCTACGAGCAGTACTTC. Supplemented by reference TRBV5-1 and TRBJ2-7, the full variable domain reads KAGVTQTPRYLIKTRGQQVTLSCSPISGHRSVSWYQQTPGQGLQFLFEYFSETQRNKGNFPGRFSGRQFSNSRSEMNVSTLELGDSALYLCASSQPGGYEQYFGPGTRLTVT.

J is TRBJ2-1 and V is TRBV25-1; TRBD2 aligns across 10 bases. Unmatched junction bases numbered 5, after V lost 6 bases and J lost 9 bases. CDR1 is MGHDK and CDR2 is SYGVNS in the germline V gene. The CDR3 sequence is 13 residues long. This CDR3 is CASRGTSAFEQFF. The CDR3 DNA reads TGTGCCAGCAGGGGGACTAGCGCCTTTGAGCAGTTCTTC.

The rearrangement links TRBV3-1 (or the pseudogene TRBV3-2) to TRBJ2-1, with TRBD2 matching 8 bases. Trimming cost V 1 base and J 0 bases; bases outside gene matches: 8. CDR1 LGHDT and CDR2 YNNKEL come from the germline V gene (reference sequence). CDR3 length: 18 residues. The CDR3 protein is CASSQASGGHSSYNEQFF. The CDR3 bases are TGTGCCAGCAGCCAAGCCAGCGGGGGCCACAGCTCCTACAATGAGCAGTTCTTC.

There are a few counts of this clone. The rearrangement uses TRBV5-4 and TRBJ2-7; D might be TRBD1 (6 bases). Trimming took 2 bases from V and 12 from J, leaving 15 bases between them. The germline gives CDR1 SGHNT, CDR2 YYREEE (reference sequence). The CDR3 loop spans 12 amino acids. The DNA for the CDR3 is TGTGCCAGCAGCTTCGTACAGGGACCTTGGTACTTC. It yields the protein CASSFVQGPWYF.

The V call is TRBV19, the J call TRBJ1-2, with 8 positions matching TRBD1. The CDR3 spans 13 residues. Germline CDR1 and CDR2: LNHDA and SQIVND (reference sequence). J lost 8 bases, V lost 3 bases, and 5 bases had no gene match. The CDR3 loop reads CASSMSGGVGYTF. In DNA form, the CDR3 reads TGTGCCAGTAGTATGTCAGGGGGCGTCGGCTACACCTTC.

V gene TRBV5-6 combines with J gene TRBJ1-2; 7 bases map to TRBD1. The V gene's germline CDR1 is SGHDT and CDR2 YYEEEE. CDR3 length: 12 amino acids. The ends lost 4 bases at V and 5 bases at J; junction bases unmatched: 2. The CDR3 region has the DNA TGTGCCAGCAGCCCAGGGGGGTATGGCTACACCTTC. Its protein product is CASSPGGYGYTF. Together with reference TRBV5-6 and TRBJ1-2, the CDR3 gives the full variable domain: DAGVTQSPTHLIKTRGQQVTLRCSPKSGHDTVSWYQQALGQGPQFIFQYYEEEERQRGNFPDRFSGHQFPNYSSELNVNALLLGDSALYLCASSPGGYGYTFGSGTRLTVV.

The rearrangement uses TRBV9 and TRBJ2-2; D gene uncertain. The CDR3 runs to 16 residues. CDR1 and CDR2 from the germline V gene are SGDLS and YYNGEE. V shed 3 bases and J shed 7 bases, with 19 bases lying between them. The CDR3 coding sequence is TGTGCCAGCAGCGCCACCCATCTAGGAGAACGCGGGGAGCTGTTTTTT. Its translation is CASSATHLGERGELFF.

The genes are TRBV5-8 and TRBJ2-3; D call uncertain. Germline CDR1 SGHTS, CDR2 YDEGEE. The CDR3 covers 16 residues. Trimming removed 3 bases at V and 3 bases at J, with 17 bases between. CDR3 nucleotides: TGTGCCAGCAGCTCTCGCCTATATCCCTTGACAGATACGCAGTATTTT. Translation: CASSSRLYPLTDTQYF. Looking up the rest from reference TRBV5-8 and TRBJ2-3 gives the full variable domain: EAGVTQSPTHLIKTRGQQATLRCSPISGHTSVYWYQQALGLGLQFLLWYDEGEERNRGNFPPRFSGRQFPNYSSELNVNALELEDSALYLCASSSRLYPLTDTQYFGPGTRLTVL.

The chain links TRBV4-1 to TRBJ1-1; a possible D gene is TRBD1 (6 bases). V shed 4 bases and J shed 5 bases, with 20 bases lying between them. Germline CDR1 reads MGHRA; CDR2 reads YSYEKL. The CDR3 extends over 16 amino acids. CDR3 in DNA: TGCGCCAGCAGCCGAGGTGTTCAGGGGCTTCGGACTGAAGCTTTCTTT. This sequence encodes CASSRGVQGLRTEAFF.

The chain couples TRBV5-1 to TRBJ1-1; D gene uncertain. CDR3 length: 12 residues. Trimming removed 3 bases at V and 5 bases at J, with 8 bases between. CDR1 SGHRS and CDR2 YFSETQ come from the germline V gene. The CDR3 DNA follows: TGCGCCAGCAGCTCGACTCAAACTGAAGCTTTCTTT. It specifies CASSSTQTEAFF.

The chain combines TRBV6-2 or TRBV6-3 with TRBJ2-3; 10 nucleotides align to TRBD2. With V trimmed by 6 bases and J by 0 bases, 6 bases remained unmatched. This CDR3 region has 16 residues. The V gene's germline CDR1 is MNHEY and CDR2 SVGEGT. CDR3 sequence (DNA): TGTGCCAGCAGCCCTATTAGCGGGGGGAGCACAGATACGCAGTATTTT. Translation: CASSPISGGSTDTQYF.

This clone was detected only once. Germline is not matched at one junction end, which may reflect a read error. The sample contains more than one DNA sequence encoding this CDR3. V usage is TRBV10-3 and J usage is TRBJ1-4; tentative D call: TRBD1 (5 bases). The germline gives CDR1 ENHRY, CDR2 SYGVKD. The CDR3 covers 13 residues. In DNA form, the CDR3 reads TGTGCCATCAGGGGGAGGGGTAATGAAAAACTATTTTTT. Encoded protein: CAIRGRGNEKLFF.

The chain has TRBV7-8 and TRBJ1-4, with D possibly being TRBD1 (6 bases). The germline CDR1 and CDR2 sequences are SGHVS and FQNEAQ. Deletions cut 5 bases from V and 8 bases from J, with 18 bases between. The CDR3 has 15 amino acids. CDR3 DNA: TGTGCCAGCAGCCTCCGGGACACCGCTAGGGAAAAACTGTTTTTT. Translation gives CASSLRDTAREKLFF.

The chain employs TRBV19 and TRBJ2-1, with TRBD2 identical over 7 bases. CDR3 size: 15 residues. The germline gives CDR1 LNHDA, CDR2 SQIVND (reference sequence). V dropped 4 bases and J dropped 0; count of bases not matched to a gene: 3. DNA of the CDR3: TGTGCCAGTAGTAGGGAGGGTGTCTCCTACAATGAGCAGTTCTTC. Translation gives CASSREGVSYNEQFF.

This clone was seen a handful of times. The V call is TRBV15, the J call TRBJ1-5, with D perhaps matching TRBD1 (6 bases). Deletions cut 0 bases from V and 4 bases from J, with 10 bases between. The CDR3 is 15 residues long. Germline CDR1 is LNHNV and CDR2 is YYDKDF (reference sequence). The CDR3 loop is CATSRDRGENQPQHF. CDR3 nucleotide sequence: TGTGCCACCAGCAGAGACAGGGGAGAGAATCAGCCCCAGCATTTT.

The chain combines TRBV3-1 (or the pseudogene TRBV3-2) with TRBJ1-1; no reliable D call. Germline V CDR1 and CDR2: LGHDT, YNNKEL (reference sequence). The germline V and J ends were trimmed by 6 bases and 0 bases, with 8 bases remaining between them. The CDR3 is 13 residues long. The CDR3 DNA is TGTGCCAGCAGTAGACTTATGAACACTGAAGCTTTCTTT. It encodes CASSRLMNTEAFF.

The sample holds one count of this clone. The V call is TRBV5-1, the J call TRBJ1-2, with D possibly being TRBD1 (5 bases). CDR1 and CDR2 (germline): SGHRS, YFSETQ. The V and J ends lost 4 bases and 2 bases respectively, with 18 bases between them. The CDR3 extends over 16 amino acids. In nucleotides, the CDR3 is TGCGCCAGCAGCCCAGTTGCGGGGGGTCAGAACTATGGCTACACCTTC. It is translated as CASSPVAGGQNYGYTF.

This rearrangement joins TRBV24-1 to TRBJ1-3, with D possibly being TRBD1 (6 bases). V lost 6 bases and J lost 8, with 19 bases in between. Germline CDR1 reads KGHDR; CDR2 reads SFDVKD. The CDR3 covers 15 residues. The CDR3 here is CATSRTGGLPDTIYF. CDR3 DNA sequence: TGTGCCACCAGTCGAACGGGGGGGCTACCGGACACCATATATTTT.

The J gene is TRBJ2-3, the V gene TRBV6-6; the match to TRBD1 covers 8 bases. Germline-derived CDR1 and CDR2 are MNHNY and SVGAGI (reference sequence). Germline trimming cut 4 bases from V and 6 bases from J; bases unmatched to any gene: 9. The CDR3 totals 15 residues. DNA of the CDR3: TGTGCCAGCAGTTTCCCGGACAGGGTCACGGATACGCAGTATTTT. This gives the protein CASSFPDRVTDTQYF.

The chain is built from TRBV18 and TRBJ1-5; 7 bases map to TRBD1. The CDR3 is 13 amino acids. Per germline, CDR1 KGHSH and CDR2 LQKENI. J gave up 3 bases and V 8 bases, and 4 bases lay outside the gene matches. This CDR3 is CASQGQPNQPQHF. CDR3 nucleotide sequence: TGTGCCAGCCAGGGACAGCCCAATCAGCCCCAGCATTTT.

The chain joins TRBV5-6 to TRBJ2-2; weak D call: TRBD1 (5 bases). The CDR3 contains 12 residues. Germline V CDR1 and CDR2: SGHDT, YYEEEE. Deletions cut 4 bases from V and 7 bases from J, with 8 bases between. CDR3 sequence reads: CASSVQGGELFF. The CDR3 nucleotides read TGTGCCAGCAGCGTTCAGGGCGGGGAGCTGTTTTTT.